The 6 T cell receptor beta chains presented below share a single source sample, sequenced in a study of control samples from healthy donors and cancer patients. Profiling relied on immunoSEQ multiplex PCR, and the TCRdb table lists in-frame clones only, not all of them. The sample lists 150,000 to 200,000 clones, approximately 94% seen once, with 1.2% to 1.5% in the top ten. Sequencing input: blood. These receptors were collected from a woman aged 18-29 years in good health.

J is TRBJ2-3 and V is TRBV7-9; 16 positions match TRBD2. V shed 4 bases and J 6 bases; nucleotides not matched to a gene: 7. Looked up from germline, CDR1 is SEHNR and CDR2 is FQNEAQ (reference sequence). The CDR3 consists of 17 residues. CDR3 nucleotide sequence: TGTGCCAGCAGCTCCAGGAGGGGACTAGCGGGAGGGGATACGCAGTATTTT. It specifies CASSSRRGLAGGDTQYF.

This sequence joins TRBV6-5 and TRBJ1-2; 10 bases are a match to TRBD1. V shed 5 bases and J 8 bases; nucleotides not matched to a gene: 5. Germline lookup yields CDR1 MNHEY and CDR2 SVGAGI. The CDR3 has 13 residues. The CDR3 DNA reads as TGTGCCAGCAGTCGACAGGGGGCGCGAGGCTACACCTTC. Protein product: CASSRQGARGYTF.

This clone showed up just a few times. The chain employs TRBV5-8 and TRBJ2-7, with a possible D match to TRBD1 (5 bases). The CDR3 is 14 amino acids. Germline assignment: CDR1 SGHTS and CDR2 YDEGEE. V was pared by 2 bases and J by 4 bases, with 13 bases between. DNA for the CDR3: TGTGCCAGCAGCTTCCAGGGCCGAACTTACGAGCAGTACTTC. Residues: CASSFQGRTYEQYF.

The chain links TRBV7-9 to TRBJ1-1; TRBD1 is a possible D gene (5 bases). Germline lookup yields CDR1 SEHNR and CDR2 FQNEAQ (reference sequence). V lost 6 bases and J lost 8, with 13 bases in between. This CDR3 contains 12 residues. The CDR3 is CASSYTAGEAFF. The CDR3 DNA reads TGTGCCAGCAGTTACACCGCAGGGGAAGCTTTCTTT.

CDR3 in amino acids: CASSYFISGNTEAFF. For the CDR3, the DNA is TGTGCCAGCAGTTACTTTATATCAGGTAACACTGAAGCTTTCTTT. The chain has TRBV6-5 and TRBJ1-1; D is unresolved. CDR3 length: 15 residues. Germline CDR1 MNHEY, CDR2 SVGAGI. V was clipped by 1 base and J by 2 bases, with 11 bases between them.

The chain couples TRBV5-8 to TRBJ1-1; 8 positions match TRBD1. Germline V lookup: CDR1 SGHTS, CDR2 YDEGEE. This CDR3 region has 16 residues. V lost 3 bases, J lost 1 base, and 8 bases stayed unmatched. Written as DNA, the CDR3 is TGTGCCAGCAGCTCATTATTAGGGACAGGGAACACTGAAGCTTTCTTT. Residues: CASSSLLGTGNTEAFF.